These T cell receptor beta chains were read from a single sample in a study of blood T cell repertoires in COVID-19. Sequenced by immunoSEQ multiplex PCR; TCRdb stores in-frame clones only, minus some. The sample lists over 90,000 clones, approximately 85% occurring once. The specimen was peripheral blood. The origin of the receptors is a man between 40 and 49 years old with active or convalescent COVID-19. CDR3s include the opening cysteine and the closing phenylalanine or tryptophan. D genes are given only for firm matches. Expanded clones get a size class; other rows say once, few or many, or leave the size out.

V gene	D gene	clone size	J gene	CDR3 DNA	CDR3 protein
TRBV1	NA	few	TRBJ1-1	TGCACCAGCGAGACAGGGGGCTGGAGGGGGACCACTGAAGCTTTCTTT	CTSETGGWRGTTEAFF
TRBV7-9	NA	NA	TRBJ1-2	TGTGCCAGCAGCTTAGGGACAGAGACCTATGGCTACACCTTC	CASSLGTETYGYTF
TRBV5-4	TRBD1	few	TRBJ1-1	TGTGCCAGCAGCTTGCATCAGGGGGCAAACACTGAAGCTTTCTTT	CASSLHQGANTEAFF
TRBV7-8	NA	NA	TRBJ1-5	TGTGCCAGCAGCCCCGGGGAGAATCAGCCCCAGCATTTT	CASSPGENQPQHF
TRBV9	TRBD1	NA	TRBJ2-3	TGTGCCAGCAGCGGTGGCCCCCAGCGGACAGGGCGTGTAACAGATACGCAGTATTTT	CASSGGPQRTGRVTDTQYF
TRBV29-1	TRBD1	NA	TRBJ2-1	TGCAGCGGAGGACAGGGGGGGGCCTACAATGAGCAGTTCTTC	CSGGQGGAYNEQFF
TRBV24-1	TRBD1	once	TRBJ1-5	TGTGCCACCAGTCAAGACAGGGCTAATCAGCCCCAGCATTTT	CATSQDRANQPQHF
TRBV11-3	TRBD2	NA	TRBJ2-1	TGTGCCAGCAGCTTAGGTTACGGGACTAGCGGGGGAATATACAATGAGCAGTTCTTC	CASSLGYGTSGGIYNEQFF
TRBV15	NA	NA	TRBJ2-1	TGTGCCACCAGTACCTACCTAGTCCCCTACAATGAGCAGTTCTTC	CATSTYLVPYNEQFF
TRBV6-1	NA	NA	TRBJ1-5	TGTGCCAGCAGTGAACAGCAGGGCAATCAGCCCCAGCATTTT	CASSEQQGNQPQHF
TRBV30	NA	NA	TRBJ2-1	TGTGCCTGGGACTCCACAGCCGGCAATGAGCAGTTCTTC	CAWDSTAGNEQFF
TRBV29-1	TRBD1	NA	TRBJ1-3	TGCAGCGTATGGGACAGGGGGCGAGAAAACACCATATATTTT	CSVWDRGRENTIYF
TRBV6-5	TRBD1	NA	TRBJ1-2	TGTGCCAGCAGTTCCCCAGGGACAGGGGAGGGATATGGCTACACCTTC	CASSSPGTGEGYGYTF
TRBV6-5	NA	NA	TRBJ2-5	TGTGCCAGCAGGCGGAACCAAGAGACCCAGTACTTC	CASRRNQETQYF
TRBV6-5	TRBD2	NA	TRBJ2-5	TGTGCCAGCACAATATCGGGGGGGCAGGAGACCCAGTACTTC	CASTISGGQETQYF
TRBV3-1/TRBV3-2	TRBD1	NA	TRBJ2-7	TGTGCCAGCAGCCAAGGGCTTCCGGGACAGAGCTACGAGCAGTACTTC	CASSQGLPGQSYEQYF
TRBV11-2	TRBD2	NA	TRBJ2-1	TGTGCCAGCAGCTTAGAAGCGGGGGGGATATACAATGAGCAGTTCTTC	CASSLEAGGIYNEQFF
TRBV5-1	TRBD2	NA	TRBJ2-3	TGCGCCAGCAGCTCCCAACTAGCGGGGGGAAGCACAGATACGCAGTATTTT	CASSSQLAGGSTDTQYF
TRBV3-1/TRBV3-2	NA	NA	TRBJ1-2	TGTGCCAGCAGCCTACAGGGATTCTATGGCTACACCTTC	CASSLQGFYGYTF
TRBV7-2	NA	NA	TRBJ1-5	TGTGCCAGCAGCTTAGTGGGGCCAGACAATCAGCCCCAGCATTTT	CASSLVGPDNQPQHF
TRBV5-1	NA	NA	TRBJ1-2	TGCGCCAGCAGCTTCCAGAACTATGGCTACACCTTC	CASSFQNYGYTF
TRBV9	NA	NA	TRBJ2-3	TGTGCCAGCACCCCTCGGGGGGCCACAGATACGCAGTATTTT	CASTPRGATDTQYF
TRBV3-1/TRBV3-2	TRBD2	few	TRBJ2-1	TGTGCCAGCTTGGAAAGCGGGGGGGCCGGAGAGCAGTTCTTC	CASLESGGAGEQFF
TRBV10-3	TRBD2	few	TRBJ2-5	TGTGCCATCAGTGAGTCGGCCAGCGGGGGACAAGAGACCCAGTACTTC	CAISESASGGQETQYF
TRBV5-1	TRBD1	NA	TRBJ1-1	TGCGCCAGCAGCTTGGGCACGGGACAGGGGGATGGGGCTTTCTTT	CASSLGTGQGDGAFF
TRBV30	TRBD1	NA	TRBJ1-5	TGTGCCTGGAGTAATCGACAGGGGACCAATCAGCCCCAGCATTTT	CAWSNRQGTNQPQHF
TRBV11-2	TRBD1	NA	TRBJ1-6	TGTGCCAGCAGCGTGACAGGGGTTAACTATAATTCACCCCTCCACTTT	CASSVTGVNYNSPLHF
TRBV5-4	NA	NA	TRBJ1-3	TGTGCCAGCAGCCCGGGTCGCTCCGGAAACACCATATATTTT	CASSPGRSGNTIYF
TRBV9	NA	NA	TRBJ1-3	TGTGCCAGCAGCGTTACAGGAGCTACCTCTGGAAACACCATATATTTT	CASSVTGATSGNTIYF
TRBV3-1/TRBV3-2	NA	few	TRBJ1-6	TGTGCCAGCAGCCGCAAGGGGGAATCACCCCTCCACTTT	CASSRKGESPLHF
TRBV11-2	NA	once	TRBJ2-7	TGTGCCAGCAGCTATTCGGGGAAATTCGCCCACGAGCAGTACTTC	CASSYSGKFAHEQYF
TRBV7-9	TRBD2	NA	TRBJ2-5	TGTGCCAGCAGCCAGACTAGCGGGGGCCCCGGGGGGGAGACCCAGTACTTC	CASSQTSGGPGGETQYF
TRBV21-1	NA	NA	TRBJ1-1	TGTGCCAGCAGCAAGAGACCAGGAAGAGGACAGCGAACTTCGGACACTGAAGCTTTCTTT	CASSKRPGRGQRTSDTEAFF
TRBV7-3	TRBD1	few	TRBJ2-1	TGTGCCAGCAGCTTATATGGGACAGCCCCCAATGAGCAGTTCTTC	CASSLYGTAPNEQFF
TRBV19	NA	once	TRBJ1-1	TGTGCCAGTAGTATAAAAACAGGTACTGAAGCTTTCTTT	CASSIKTGTEAFF
TRBV6-2/TRBV6-3	TRBD1	NA	TRBJ1-6	TGTGCCAGCAGTTCGGACAGGGGGACCTCCTATAATTCACCCCTCCACTTT	CASSSDRGTSYNSPLHF
TRBV3-1/TRBV3-2	TRBD2	NA	TRBJ2-1	TGTGCCAGCAGCCCACTAGCGGCCAGCTCCTACAATGAGCAGTTCTTC	CASSPLAASSYNEQFF
TRBV7-9	TRBD1	once	TRBJ1-3	TGTGCCAGCGGGACAGGGAGCTCTGGAAACACCATATATTTT	CASGTGSSGNTIYF
TRBV2	NA	NA	TRBJ1-3	TGTGCCAGTCTCGACAGGAGCTCTGGAAACACCATATATTTT	CASLDRSSGNTIYF
TRBV11-2	NA	NA	TRBJ1-3	TGTGCCAGCAGCACCCGGGTCTCTGGAAACACCATATATTTT	CASSTRVSGNTIYF
TRBV3-1/TRBV3-2	NA	few	TRBJ2-7	TGTGCCAGCAGCCAAGGAGTCGCCGAGCAGTACTTC	CASSQGVAEQYF
TRBV7-2	NA	NA	TRBJ2-5	TGTGCCAGCAGCTTCGGGTTGGGTGAGACCCAGTACTTC	CASSFGLGETQYF
TRBV7-9	NA	NA	TRBJ1-1	TGTGCCAGCAGCTTGGGGCAGGGGAACACTGAAGCTTTCTTT	CASSLGQGNTEAFF
TRBV25-1	TRBD1	NA	TRBJ1-2	TGTGCCAGCAGTGGCCCGGGACAGATCTATGGCTACACCTTC	CASSGPGQIYGYTF
TRBV7-9	NA	NA	TRBJ2-7	TGTGCCAGCAGCTTACAACTCCTCGCGGACGAGCAGTACTTC	CASSLQLLADEQYF
TRBV6-5	TRBD1	NA	TRBJ2-7	TGTGCCAGCAGTCCCCGACAGGGTAAGTACTTC	CASSPRQGKYF
TRBV12-3/TRBV12-4	NA	NA	TRBJ1-2	TGTGCCAGCAGTTTTCAGGGTAGCTATGGCTACACCTTC	CASSFQGSYGYTF
TRBV2	TRBD2	few	TRBJ2-7	TGTGCCAGCAGAGCTAGCGGGGGACTCTACGAGCAGTACTTC	CASRASGGLYEQYF
TRBV5-4	TRBD2	NA	TRBJ2-5	TGTGCCAGCAGCTTAAGCGGGGGGTACCAAGAGACCCAGTACTTC	CASSLSGGYQETQYF
TRBV9	NA	NA	TRBJ1-6	TGTGCCAGCAGCGTAGAGATACAGGTCGATTCACCCCTCCACTTT	CASSVEIQVDSPLHF
TRBV30	NA	NA	TRBJ1-4	TGTGCCTGGAATACGCCGCGGAATGAAAAACTGTTTTTT	CAWNTPRNEKLFF
TRBV19	NA	once	TRBJ1-2	TGTGCCAGTAGTATAGGACTCCCCGGCAGGCTCTCAGGGGCCACCTTC	CASSIGLPGRLSGATF
TRBV2	TRBD1	NA	TRBJ2-3	TGTGCCAGCAGTGATGACAGGGGGCAAACAGATACGCAGTATTTT	CASSDDRGQTDTQYF
TRBV30	TRBD2	NA	TRBJ2-5	TGTGCCTGGAATAGCGGGGCGGGGACCCAGTACTTC	CAWNSGAGTQYF
TRBV19	TRBD1	NA	TRBJ2-7	TGTGCCAGTAGTATCGACGGGACAGGGGGCCCTTCTAGCGAGCAGTACTTC	CASSIDGTGGPSSEQYF
TRBV2	NA	once	TRBJ2-3	TGTGCCAGCAGTGAAGGAGGGGGGGCAGATACGCAGTATTTT	CASSEGGGADTQYF
TRBV5-1	NA	NA	TRBJ1-2	TGCGCCAGCAGCTTTGGGGCAGGAATAAGAGATGGCTACACCTTC	CASSFGAGIRDGYTF